This TCR beta chain was recorded in a study of CD8+ T cells in alopecia areata. Turning to the study itself: A regimen of oral tofacitinib, 5 to 10 mg twice daily, was given to treated patients.

Extracted from the samples, RNA was reverse transcribed into cDNA to serve as the sequencing template. Sequencing used immunoSEQ multiplex PCR; TCRdb keeps in-frame clones, though not all of them. Among 150,000 to 200,000 clones listed, approximately 70% were seen once. Trimming at V came to 3 bases and at J to 6 bases, leaving 3 bases not matched to a gene. The CDR3 runs 14 residues. CDR1 is SGHDT, CDR2 YYEEEE, per germline. This TCR was recovered from a human donor with alopecia areata. The sequencing here drew on CD8+ T cells sorted from blood, taken at week 0. The rearrangement links TRBV5-6 to TRBJ2-1; 10 bases fit TRBD1. Here the CDR3 reads CASSYGQGVNEQFF. The CDR3 DNA reads TGTGCCAGCAGCTACGGACAGGGGGTCAATGAGCAGTTCTTC.